This TCR beta chain was recorded in a study of blood T cell repertoires in COVID-19. Overall study context: The United States, Italy and Spain were the sources of the acute and convalescent COVID-19 samples. PBMCs, B-cell-depleted T cells, or T cells were the source of the cDNA or gDNA that made up the material.

Assay: immunoSEQ multiplex PCR; the TCRdb copy retains only in-frame clones and omits some. Of 450,000 to 500,000 clones listed, approximately 86% are singletons. Participants spanned ages about 18 to 100 years and resided in about 24 US areas. This clone was seen just once. Germline V gives CDR1 SGHRS, CDR2 YFSETQ. V dropped 2 bases and J dropped 4; count of bases not matched to a gene: 6. This CDR3 has 15 residues. The source of this sequence is a woman under 30 who had recovered from COVID-19. This chain joins TRBV5-1 and TRBJ2-7; 10 bases are shared with TRBD1. Material: PBMCs or T cells enriched from blood (not recorded which). The CDR3 loop is CASSLGDRGGYEQYF. As DNA, the CDR3 is TGCGCCAGCAGCTTAGGGGACAGGGGCGGATACGAGCAGTACTTC.